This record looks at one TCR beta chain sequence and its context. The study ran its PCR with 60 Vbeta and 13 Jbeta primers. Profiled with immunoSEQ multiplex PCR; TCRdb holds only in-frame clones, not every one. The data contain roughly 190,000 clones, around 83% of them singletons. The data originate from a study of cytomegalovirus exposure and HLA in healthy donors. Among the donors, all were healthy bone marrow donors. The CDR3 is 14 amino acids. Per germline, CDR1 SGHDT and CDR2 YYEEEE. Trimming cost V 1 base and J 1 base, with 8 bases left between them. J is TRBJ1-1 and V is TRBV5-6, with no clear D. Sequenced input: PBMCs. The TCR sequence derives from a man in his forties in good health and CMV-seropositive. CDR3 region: CASSLYPGNTEAFF. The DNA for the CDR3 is TGTGCCAGCAGCTTGTATCCAGGGAACACTGAAGCTTTCTTT.